This T cell receptor beta chain is drawn from a study of identical twins. TCRdb reprocessed the 5' RACE reads via MiXCR and lists one record per CDR3 protein. Among about 490,000 distinct CDR3 sequences listed, about 16% were seen once. The CDR3 spans 14 residues. The V gene's germline CDR1 is SGHAT and CDR2 FQNNGV. The trim removed 1 base at V and 8 bases at J, leaving 5 bases unmatched. No donor was unhealthy or non-Caucasian. The sample also formed part of further work on yellow fever vaccine responses in identical twins.

The sequenced sample consisted of CD4+ T cells sorted from blood. The chain is built from TRBV11-2 and TRBJ2-1; TRBD2 aligns across 7 bases. This TCR derives from a woman between 18 and 30 years old in good health. CDR3: CASSLGGGKYEQFF. CDR3 in DNA: TGTGCCAGCAGCTTAGGGGGGGGTAAATATGAGCAGTTCTTC.